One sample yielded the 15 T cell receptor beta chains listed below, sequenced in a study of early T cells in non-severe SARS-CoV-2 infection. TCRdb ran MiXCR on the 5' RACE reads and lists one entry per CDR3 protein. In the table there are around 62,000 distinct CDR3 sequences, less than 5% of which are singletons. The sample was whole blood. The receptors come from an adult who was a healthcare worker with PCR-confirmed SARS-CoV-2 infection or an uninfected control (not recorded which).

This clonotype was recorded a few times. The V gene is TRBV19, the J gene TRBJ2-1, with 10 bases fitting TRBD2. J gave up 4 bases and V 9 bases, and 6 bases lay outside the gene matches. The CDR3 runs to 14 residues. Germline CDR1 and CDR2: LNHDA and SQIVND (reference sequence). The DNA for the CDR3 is TGTGCCAGCAGAGCGGGGGGGACGTACAATGAGCAGTTCTTC. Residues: CASRAGGTYNEQFF.

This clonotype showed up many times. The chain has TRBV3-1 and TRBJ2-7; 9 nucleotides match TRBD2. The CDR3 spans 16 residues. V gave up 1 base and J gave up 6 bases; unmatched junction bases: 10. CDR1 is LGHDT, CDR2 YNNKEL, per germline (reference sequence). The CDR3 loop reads CASSQGYAGGLAEQYF. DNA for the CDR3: TGTGCCAGCAGCCAAGGATATGCGGGGGGGCTAGCCGAGCAGTACTTC.

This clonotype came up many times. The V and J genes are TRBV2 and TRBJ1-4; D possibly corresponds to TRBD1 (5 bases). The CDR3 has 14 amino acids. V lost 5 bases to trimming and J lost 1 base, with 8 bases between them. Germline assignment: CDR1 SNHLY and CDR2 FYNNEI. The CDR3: CASSPGETNEKLFF. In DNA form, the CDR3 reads TGTGCCAGCAGTCCGGGGGAAACTAATGAAAAACTGTTTTTT.

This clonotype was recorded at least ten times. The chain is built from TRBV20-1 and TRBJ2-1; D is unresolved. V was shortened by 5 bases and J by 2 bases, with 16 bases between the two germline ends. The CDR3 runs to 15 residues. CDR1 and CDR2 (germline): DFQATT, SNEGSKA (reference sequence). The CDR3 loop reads CSAPGPSTPYNEQFF. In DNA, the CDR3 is TGCAGTGCTCCTGGGCCCTCTACCCCCTACAATGAGCAGTTCTTC.

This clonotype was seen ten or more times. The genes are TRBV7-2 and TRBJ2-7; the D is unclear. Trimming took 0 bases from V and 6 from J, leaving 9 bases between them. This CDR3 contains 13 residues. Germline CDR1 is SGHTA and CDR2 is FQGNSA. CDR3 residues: CASSLARGSEQYF. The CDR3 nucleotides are TGTGCCAGCAGCTTAGCGCGAGGCTCCGAGCAGTACTTC.

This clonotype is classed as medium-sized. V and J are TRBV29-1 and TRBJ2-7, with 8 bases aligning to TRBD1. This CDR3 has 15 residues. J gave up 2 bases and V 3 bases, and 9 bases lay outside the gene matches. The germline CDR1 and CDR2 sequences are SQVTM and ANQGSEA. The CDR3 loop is CSVEERTGTTYEQYF. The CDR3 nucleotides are TGCAGCGTTGAGGAAAGGACAGGGACGACCTACGAGCAGTACTTC.

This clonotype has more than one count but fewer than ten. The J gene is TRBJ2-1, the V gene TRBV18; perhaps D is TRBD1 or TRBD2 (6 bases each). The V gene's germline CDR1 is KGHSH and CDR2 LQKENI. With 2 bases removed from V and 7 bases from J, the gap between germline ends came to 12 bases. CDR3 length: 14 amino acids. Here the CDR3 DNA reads TGTGCCAGCTCACCATTTGAGGGGGGAAATGAGCAGTTCTTC. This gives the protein CASSPFEGGNEQFF. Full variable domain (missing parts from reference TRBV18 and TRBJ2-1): NAGVMQNPRHLVRRRGQEARLRCSPMKGHSHVYWYRQLPEEGLKFMVYLQKENIIDESGMPKERFSAEFPKEGPSILRIQQVVRGDSAAYFCASSPFEGGNEQFFGPGTRLTVL.

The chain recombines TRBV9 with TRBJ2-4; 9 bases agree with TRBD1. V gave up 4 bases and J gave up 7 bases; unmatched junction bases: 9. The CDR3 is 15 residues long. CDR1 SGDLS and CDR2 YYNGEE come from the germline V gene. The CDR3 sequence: CASSPGQGLDNIQYF. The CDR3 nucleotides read TGTGCCAGCAGCCCGGGACAGGGCCTAGATAACATTCAGTACTTC.

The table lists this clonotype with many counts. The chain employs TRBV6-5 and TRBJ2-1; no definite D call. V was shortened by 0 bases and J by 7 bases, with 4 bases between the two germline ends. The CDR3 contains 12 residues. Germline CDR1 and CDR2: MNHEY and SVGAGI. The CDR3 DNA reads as TGTGCCAGCAGTTACTCGGGGAATGAGCAGTTCTTC. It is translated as CASSYSGNEQFF.

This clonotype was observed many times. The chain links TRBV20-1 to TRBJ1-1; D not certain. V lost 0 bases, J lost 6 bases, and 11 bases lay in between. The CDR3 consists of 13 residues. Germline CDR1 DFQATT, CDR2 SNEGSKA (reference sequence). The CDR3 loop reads CSARDLGNSEAFF. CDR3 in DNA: TGCAGTGCTAGAGATTTAGGGAATTCTGAAGCTTTCTTT.

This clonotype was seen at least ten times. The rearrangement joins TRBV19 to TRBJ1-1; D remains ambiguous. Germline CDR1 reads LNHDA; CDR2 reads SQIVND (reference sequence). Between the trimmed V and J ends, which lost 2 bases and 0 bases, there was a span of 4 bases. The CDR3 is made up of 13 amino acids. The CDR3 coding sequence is TGTGCCAGTAGTATAAGCGTGAACACTGAAGCTTTCTTT. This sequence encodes CASSISVNTEAFF.

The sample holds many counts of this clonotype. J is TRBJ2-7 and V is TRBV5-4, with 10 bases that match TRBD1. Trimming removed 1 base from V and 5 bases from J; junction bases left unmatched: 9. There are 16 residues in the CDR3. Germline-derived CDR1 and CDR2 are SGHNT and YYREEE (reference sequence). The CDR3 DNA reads TGTGCCAGCAGCTTGCCGTTGGGACAGGGGTTTAACGAGCAGTACTTC. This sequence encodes CASSLPLGQGFNEQYF.

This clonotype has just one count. The CDR3 loop reads CASSLAANTEAFF. As DNA, the CDR3 is TGCGCCAGCAGCTTGGCGGCGAACACTGAAGCTTTCTTT. The chain couples TRBV5-1 to TRBJ1-1; no reliable D call. Trimming removed 0 bases from V and 1 base from J, with 4 bases in between. The CDR3 runs 13 residues. Germline CDR1 reads SGHRS; CDR2 reads YFSETQ.

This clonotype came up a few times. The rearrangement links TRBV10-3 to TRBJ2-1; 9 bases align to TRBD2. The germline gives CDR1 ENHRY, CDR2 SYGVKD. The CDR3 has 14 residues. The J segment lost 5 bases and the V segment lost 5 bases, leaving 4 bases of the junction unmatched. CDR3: CAISTSGRNNEQFF. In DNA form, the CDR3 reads TGTGCCATCAGTACTAGCGGGCGCAACAATGAGCAGTTCTTC.

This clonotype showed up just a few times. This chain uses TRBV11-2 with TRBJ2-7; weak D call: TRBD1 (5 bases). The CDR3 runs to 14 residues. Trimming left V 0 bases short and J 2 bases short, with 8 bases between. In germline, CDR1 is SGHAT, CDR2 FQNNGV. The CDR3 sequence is CASSLEQGAYEQYF. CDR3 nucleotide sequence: TGTGCCAGCAGCTTAGAGCAGGGTGCCTACGAGCAGTACTTC.